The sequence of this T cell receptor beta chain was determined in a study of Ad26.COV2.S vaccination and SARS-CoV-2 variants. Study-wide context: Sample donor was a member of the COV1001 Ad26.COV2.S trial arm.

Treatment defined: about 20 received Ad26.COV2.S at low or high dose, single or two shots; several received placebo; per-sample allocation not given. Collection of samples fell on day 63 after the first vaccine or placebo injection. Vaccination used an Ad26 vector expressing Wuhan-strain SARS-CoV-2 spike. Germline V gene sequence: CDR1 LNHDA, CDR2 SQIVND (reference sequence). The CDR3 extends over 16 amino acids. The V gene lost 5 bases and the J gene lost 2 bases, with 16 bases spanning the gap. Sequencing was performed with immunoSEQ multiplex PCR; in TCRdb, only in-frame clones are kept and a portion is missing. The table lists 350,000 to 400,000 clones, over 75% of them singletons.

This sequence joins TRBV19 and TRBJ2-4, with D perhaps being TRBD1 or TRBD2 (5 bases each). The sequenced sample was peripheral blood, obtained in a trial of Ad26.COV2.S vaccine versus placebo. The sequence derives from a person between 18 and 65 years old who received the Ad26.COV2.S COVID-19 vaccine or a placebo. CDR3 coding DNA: TGTGCCAGTAGTCGACCGGGGACGGGGACCAAAAACATTCAGTACTTC. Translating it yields CASSRPGTGTKNIQYF.